This T cell receptor (beta chain) derives from a study of OX40 agonist ivuxolimab in advanced cancers. Study-level information: While on treatment, patients had intravenous ivuxolimab at 0.01 to 10 mg/kg every 2 weeks. Hepatocellular carcinoma, melanoma, renal cell or head and neck cancer occurred in dose-escalation patients. Points from the study as a whole: Among the lowest peripheral clonal expansion occurred in 0.1-3.0 mg/kg partial responders.

Generated by immunoSEQ multiplex PCR, the TCRdb table keeps only in-frame clones and is missing some. The sample yields around 90,000 clones, roughly 84% seen once. From germline, CDR1 is MNHEY and CDR2 SVGAGI. There are 13 residues in the CDR3. Trimming removed 3 bases from V and 5 bases from J, with 8 bases in between. Details on this clone: Its antigen remains unknown.

Specimen: CD4+ or CD8+ T cells sorted from blood, collected in a trial of the OX40 agonist ivuxolimab. V usage is TRBV6-5 and J usage is TRBJ1-5; D is unclear. The clonotype comes from an adult with an advanced solid tumor such as melanoma, head and neck, liver or kidney cancer. The CDR3 bases are TGTGCCAGCAGTTATACGGCGGATCAGCCCCAGCATTTT. Amino acid sequence: CASSYTADQPQHF.